This T cell receptor (beta chain) comes out of a study of T cells after yellow fever vaccination. From the 5' RACE reads, TCRdb called clonotypes with MiXCR, one entry per CDR3 protein. The sample lists about 400,000 distinct CDR3 sequences; 11% were seen once. Points on this clonotype: What it binds is not known.

Broader study findings: Researchers report a weaker secondary response that nonetheless peaked faster, day 5 versus 15.

The germline V gene has CDR1 SNHLY and CDR2 FYNNEI. V shed 7 bases and J shed 0 bases, with 9 bases lying between them. The length of the CDR3 is 13 residues. Sequences were derived from PBMCs, sampled on the day of the first yellow fever vaccination. V is TRBV2 and J is TRBJ1-1, with D maybe TRBD1 (6 bases). This clonotype was sampled from a man aged 18 to 30 who received the YFV17D yellow fever vaccine. The CDR3: CASKEGVNTEAFF. DNA of the CDR3: TGTGCCAGCAAAGAGGGGGTGAACACTGAAGCTTTCTTT.